The next 32 T cell receptor beta chains were all read from a single sample in a study of sequential checkpoint blockade in melanoma (dated by TCRdb to about 2019). Library preparation used the immunoSEQ multiplex PCR assay. TCRdb holds this immuneACCESS table with in-frame rearrangements only. Some clones are missing; in checked studies, unresolved V genes explain under half, and the rest has no known cause. The sample table contains around 20,000 clones; only one count was recorded for over 70% of them. The top ten clones comprise about 39% of the sample. This specimen's treatment or condition label, per the study, means: randomized to nivolumab then ipilimumab (arm A) or the reverse (arm B). Sequences were derived from CD8+ T cells sorted from blood (inferred from file names), sampled from a patient given nivolumab and ipilimumab in sequence. These receptors were obtained from a human donor with melanoma.

This clone was observed a handful of times. The rearrangement uses TRBV28 and TRBJ2-7, with TRBD2 matching 8 bases. CDR1 and CDR2 (germline): MDHEN, SYDVKM. CDR3 length equals 14 residues. J lost 7 bases, V lost 2 bases, and 7 bases had no gene match. The CDR3 DNA sequence: TGTGCCAGCAGTTTAACAGGGTCGGGAGGGGAGCAGTACTTC. Amino acid sequence: CASSLTGSGGEQYF.

The chain has TRBV2 and TRBJ2-7; 8 bases are a match to TRBD2. The V segment lost 1 base and the J segment 3 bases; nucleotides outside the gene matches: 8. The CDR3 runs 16 residues. Germline V gene data show CDR1 as SNHLY and CDR2 as FYNNEI. This CDR3 is CASSEVRTSLNYEQYF. DNA of the CDR3: TGTGCCAGCAGTGAAGTAAGGACTAGCCTCAACTACGAGCAGTACTTC.

Worth noting for this clone: The same CDR3 can be traced to other DNA sequences in this sample. The chain links TRBV19 to TRBJ2-7, with TRBD1 matching 7 bases. J was trimmed by 3 bases and V by 5 bases; bases with no gene match: 4. This CDR3 region has 13 residues. CDR1 LNHDA and CDR2 SQIVND come from the germline V gene (reference sequence). The CDR3 nucleotides read TGTGCCAGTAGTCCGGGACAGAGCTACGAGCAGTACTTC. As protein: CASSPGQSYEQYF.

The chain couples TRBV6-7 to TRBJ2-7; 8 positions match TRBD2. TRBV6-7 is an ORF, with its function uncertain. There are 16 residues in the CDR3. V lost 2 bases, J lost 2 bases, and 8 bases stayed unmatched. CDR3 residues: CASSYPGLAGAYEQYF. CDR3 DNA: TGTGCCAGCAGTTACCCCGGACTAGCAGGGGCCTACGAGCAGTACTTC.

The V call is TRBV11-2, the J call TRBJ2-7; TRBD1 matches at 7 bases. The CDR3 spans 15 residues. Per the germline V gene, CDR1 is SGHAT and CDR2 is FQNNGV. Germline trimming cut 1 base from V and 4 bases from J; bases unmatched to any gene: 7. This chain's CDR3 is CASSLAFGTDYEQYF. In nucleotides, the CDR3 is TGTGCCAGCAGCTTAGCTTTCGGGACAGATTACGAGCAGTACTTC. The full variable domain, its missing parts supplied by reference TRBV11-2 and TRBJ2-7, is EAGVAQSPRYKIIEKRQSVAFWCNPISGHATLYWYQQILGQGPKLLIQFQNNGVVDDSQLPKDRFSAERLKGVDSTLKIQPAKLEDSAVYLCASSLAFGTDYEQYFGPGTRLTVT.

This clone was seen once. This rearrangement joins TRBV18 to TRBJ2-7; 7 positions agree with TRBD2. The junction had 12 bases not matched to a gene; V was cut back by 3 bases and J by 1 base. CDR3 length equals 17 residues. Germline CDR1 reads KGHSH; CDR2 reads LQKENI. The CDR3 nucleotides are TGTGCCAGCTCACCTCCCCCTAGCGGTTCAAATTCCTACGAGCAGTACTTC. It yields the protein CASSPPPSGSNSYEQYF.

This sequence joins TRBV6-5 and TRBJ2-7; 9 bases match TRBD2. From germline, CDR1 is MNHEY and CDR2 SVGAGI. This CDR3 contains 15 residues. V shed 6 bases and J 4 bases; nucleotides not matched to a gene: 10. CDR3 nucleotides: TGTGCCAGCAGCCCCCTTAGCGGGAGTAAATACGAGCAGTACTTC. It is translated as CASSPLSGSKYEQYF.

This clone was found a few times. The DNA is omitted, as the CDR3 cannot be located on it reliably, and the CDR3 follows TCRdb's listing. The J gene is TRBJ1-2, the V gene TRBV28. The CDR3 extends over 11 residues, inclusive of both ends. The germline CDR1 and CDR2 sequences are MDHEN and SYDVKM. The chain's CDR3 is CASSSSGVYTF.

The chain carries TRBV11-2 and TRBJ1-2; D unresolved. The CDR3 has 18 amino acids. The V end was cut by 1 base, the J end by 2 bases, with 20 bases between. Germline CDR1 and CDR2: SGHAT and FQNNGV. CDR3 sequence: CASSLASLNVAGNYGYTF. DNA of the CDR3: TGTGCCAGCAGCTTAGCTTCCTTAAACGTCGCAGGAAACTATGGCTACACCTTC.

This sequence joins TRBV2 and TRBJ1-1, with 7 bases aligning to TRBD1. The CDR3 runs to 14 residues. Unmatched junction bases numbered 4, after V lost 6 bases and J lost 0 bases. The germline V gene has CDR1 SNHLY and CDR2 FYNNEI. CDR3 sequence reads: CASRGQSMNTEAFF. The CDR3 region has the DNA TGTGCCAGCAGGGGACAGTCTATGAACACTGAAGCTTTCTTT.

The rearrangement joins TRBV12-5 to TRBJ2-7, with unresolved D. The CDR3 is made up of 14 amino acids. Per the germline V gene, CDR1 is LGHNT and CDR2 is FRNRAP. V was cut by 3 bases and J by 3 bases, with 12 bases left in between. The CDR3 here is CASGFTPGHYEQYF. The CDR3 nucleotides read TGTGCTAGTGGTTTTACCCCGGGTCACTACGAGCAGTACTTC.

This clone has just a few counts. This chain connects TRBV27 to TRBJ2-7, with 9 nucleotides matching TRBD1. This CDR3 contains 15 residues. The V and J ends lost 2 bases and 5 bases, in that order; junction bases with no gene match: 7. CDR1 and CDR2 from the germline V gene are MNHEY and SMNVEV (reference sequence). This CDR3 is CASSLGTGPSHEQYF. CDR3 DNA: TGTGCCAGCAGTTTAGGGACAGGGCCTTCCCACGAGCAGTACTTC.

The chain couples TRBV29-1 to TRBJ2-2; 7 nucleotides match TRBD2. Germline values: CDR1 SQVTM, CDR2 ANQGSEA. Trimming removed 5 bases from V and 4 bases from J; junction bases left unmatched: 13. The CDR3 is made up of 16 amino acids. CDR3 loop: CSVFYLGAGVTGELFF. The DNA for the CDR3 is TGCAGCGTTTTTTATCTCGGGGCGGGAGTCACCGGGGAGCTGTTTTTT.

Here the CDR3 DNA reads TGCAGCGTTGATCTGGGATTGGGGGGAGCAACCACTGAAGCTTTCTTT. It codes for CSVDLGLGGATTEAFF. The rearrangement links TRBV29-1 to TRBJ1-1; possibly TRBD1 for D (5 bases). With 3 bases removed from V and 4 bases from J, the gap between germline ends came to 21 bases. CDR3 size: 16 residues. CDR1 and CDR2 (germline): SQVTM, ANQGSEA.

The genes are TRBV28 and TRBJ1-5; D might be TRBD1 (6 bases). The V gene lost 2 bases and the J gene lost 5 bases, with 16 bases spanning the gap. Germline V gene data show CDR1 as MDHEN and CDR2 as SYDVKM. The CDR3 runs to 16 residues. CDR3 in DNA: TGTGCCAGCAGTTTACCTAGCGGGGGGCCTGATCAGCCCCAGCATTTT. Its protein product is CASSLPSGGPDQPQHF.

V gene TRBV19 combines with J gene TRBJ1-2; 7 bases agree with TRBD1. The CDR3 is made up of 15 amino acids. Germline loops: CDR1 LNHDA, CDR2 SQIVND (reference sequence). V shed 9 bases, J shed 2 bases, and the junction held 12 bases outside the gene matches. The DNA of the CDR3 is TGTGCCAGCATTAAAACGACAGGGAGAAACTATGGCTACACCTTC. Translating it yields CASIKTTGRNYGYTF. Together with reference TRBV19 and TRBJ1-2, the CDR3 gives the full variable domain: DGGITQSPKYLFRKEGQNVTLSCEQNLNHDAMYWYRQDPGQGLRLIYYSQIVNDFQKGDIAEGYSVSREKKESFPLTVTSAQKNPTAFYLCASIKTTGRNYGYTFGSGTRLTVV.

The gene calls are TRBV27 and TRBJ1-4, with D tentatively TRBD1 (5 bases). Per the germline V gene, CDR1 is MNHEY and CDR2 is SMNVEV (reference sequence). Trimming stripped 7 bases from V and 0 bases from J, with 24 bases between. CDR3 length equals 19 residues. This CDR3 reads CASTPQRGRERATNEKLFF. In DNA, the CDR3 is TGTGCCAGCACCCCCCAGCGGGGCAGGGAGAGAGCAACTAATGAAAAACTGTTTTTT. The variable domain in full, with the rest retrieved from reference TRBV27 and TRBJ1-4, is EAQVTQNPRYLITVTGKKLTVTCSQNMNHEYMSWYRQDPGLGLRQIYYSMNVEVTDKGDVPEGYKVSRKEKRNFPLILESPSPNQTSLYFCASTPQRGRERATNEKLFFGSGTQLSVL.

This clone was seen a handful of times. V and J are TRBV19 and TRBJ2-1, with 12 bases lining up with TRBD2. V trimming: 5 bases; J trimming: 9 bases; junction bases outside the gene matches: 8. CDR3 size: 15 residues. CDR1 LNHDA and CDR2 SQIVND come from the germline V gene (reference sequence). The CDR3 sequence: CASSLTSGSVSEQFF. The CDR3 nucleotides are TGTGCCAGTAGTCTGACTAGCGGGAGTGTGAGTGAGCAGTTCTTC.

V usage is TRBV11-2 and J usage is TRBJ2-7; TRBD2 aligns across 11 bases. Trimming took 5 bases from V and 6 from J; bases not matched to a gene: 9. The CDR3 sequence is 15 residues long. Germline lookup yields CDR1 SGHAT and CDR2 FQNNGV. Written as DNA, the CDR3 is TGTGCCAGCAGCCCCATCCGACTAGCGGGAAGCGAGCAGTACTTC. Amino acid sequence: CASSPIRLAGSEQYF.

The CDR3 here is CASTTGTGGNNYGYTF. The CDR3 DNA reads as TGTGCCAGCACCACCGGGACAGGGGGCAATAACTATGGCTACACCTTC. V and J are TRBV6-4 and TRBJ1-2; 12 positions agree with TRBD1. The germline CDR1 and CDR2 sequences are MRHNA and SNTAGT. There are 16 residues in the CDR3. Losses at the gene ends were 7 bases for V and 1 base for J; bases not matched to a gene: 7.

In regard to this clone: One junction end disagrees with the germline gene, perhaps due to a read error. This chain joins TRBV27 and TRBJ2-5; 8 nucleotides align to TRBD1. The CDR3 contains 14 residues. Germline CDR1 is MNHEY and CDR2 is SMNVEV (reference sequence). CDR3 loop: CATSGQGGLETQYF. CDR3 DNA sequence: TGTGCCACCAGTGGACAGGGTGGTTTGGAGACCCAGTACTTC.

This clone was counted a single time. J is TRBJ2-7 and V is TRBV6-5; 7 bases map to TRBD1. Germline V gene data show CDR1 as MNHEY and CDR2 as SVGAGI. Trimming removed 6 bases from V and 6 bases from J; junction bases left unmatched: 8. The CDR3 runs 13 residues. Written as DNA, the CDR3 is TGTGCCAGCAGCCCCGGACAGGTGGTCGAGCAGTACTTC. This codes for CASSPGQVVEQYF.

The gene calls are TRBV29-1 and TRBJ1-2; a weak D match, TRBD1 (5 bases). CDR3 size: 14 residues. Per the germline V gene, CDR1 is SQVTM and CDR2 is ANQGSEA. V lost 0 bases to trimming and J lost 4 bases, with 12 bases between them. The CDR3 sequence is CSVEDRPGIYGYTF. CDR3 nucleotides: TGCAGCGTTGAAGATCGTCCAGGGATCTATGGCTACACCTTC. The full variable domain, in which reference TRBV29-1 and TRBJ1-2 provide the parts outside the CDR3, is SAVISQKPSRDICQRGTSLTIQCQVDSQVTMMFWYRQQPGQSLTLIATANQGSEATYESGFVIDKFPISRPNLTFSTLTVSNMSPEDSSIYLCSVEDRPGIYGYTFGSGTRLTVV.

The J gene is TRBJ2-7, the V gene TRBV2, with TRBD1 matching 9 bases. Germline V gene lookup returns CDR1 SNHLY and CDR2 FYNNEI. J gave up 3 bases and V 0 bases, and 0 bases lay outside the gene matches. The length of the CDR3 is 14 residues. CDR3 DNA sequence: TGTGCCAGCAGTGAAGCGGGACAGGGCTACGAGCAGTACTTC. Protein product: CASSEAGQGYEQYF.

The rearrangement uses TRBV9 and TRBJ1-2; TRBD1 aligns across 8 bases. The J segment lost 4 bases and the V segment lost 0 bases, leaving 8 bases of the junction unmatched. The CDR3 has 16 residues. Germline lookup yields CDR1 SGDLS and CDR2 YYNGEE. The CDR3 DNA follows: TGTGCCAGCAGCGTAGGCCTTCGGACAGGGCCCTATGGCTACACCTTC. Amino acid sequence: CASSVGLRTGPYGYTF.

The chain links TRBV7-8 to TRBJ1-1, with a possible D match to TRBD1 (5 bases). This CDR3 has 12 residues. Trimming stripped 5 bases from V and 11 bases from J, with 15 bases between. Germline V gene data show CDR1 as SGHVS and CDR2 as FQNEAQ. The CDR3 DNA reads as TGTGCCAGCAGCGACGCGGGGGGGGTTGCTTTCTTT. Translating it yields CASSDAGGVAFF.

This clone was recorded once. This chain connects TRBV2 to TRBJ2-1; TRBD2 matches 8 bases. J was trimmed by 15 bases and V by 8 bases; bases with no gene match: 12. Germline V gives CDR1 SNHLY, CDR2 FYNNEI. The CDR3 is made up of 12 amino acids. The CDR3 loop is CASRGGPVNAFF. The CDR3 DNA follows: TGTGCCAGCCGCGGGGGGCCGGTGAATGCGTTCTTC.

The chain recombines TRBV21-1 with TRBJ1-1; TRBD1 reflects the table's D call only, with no check against the DNA. TRBV21-1 is reported as a pseudogene. The CDR3 covers 16 residues. The CDR3 spells CASSKAGTELNTEAFF. The CDR3 DNA sequence: TGTGCCAGCAGCAAAGCCGGGACAGAGCTGAACACTGAAGCTTTCTTT.

The chain couples TRBV29-1 to TRBJ1-2; D not resolved. The CDR3 has 13 amino acids. The V end lost 0 bases, the J end lost 2 bases, and 7 bases lay between the germline ends. Germline values: CDR1 SQVTM, CDR2 ANQGSEA. CDR3 residues: CSVEDGRNYGYTF. Written as DNA, the CDR3 is TGCAGCGTTGAAGATGGCAGGAACTATGGCTACACCTTC.

The V call is TRBV7-9, the J call TRBJ1-4; 9 nucleotides agree with TRBD1. Germline V lookup: CDR1 SEHNR, CDR2 FQNEAQ (reference sequence). Losses at the gene ends were 3 bases for V and 7 bases for J; bases not matched to a gene: 6. This CDR3 spans 15 amino acids. The CDR3, as DNA: TGTGCCAGCAGCTTGGGGACAGGGTGGGGTGAAAAACTGTTTTTT. Residues: CASSLGTGWGEKLFF.

This clone was detected only a few times. This rearrangement joins TRBV4-1 to TRBJ1-6; D might be TRBD1 (6 bases). CDR3 length: 15 amino acids. Germline V gene sequence: CDR1 MGHRA, CDR2 YSYEKL. V shed 0 bases and J shed 9 bases, with 12 bases lying between them. CDR3 region: CASSQDQNRASPLHF. In nucleotides, the CDR3 is TGCGCCAGCAGCCAAGATCAGAACAGGGCTTCACCCCTCCACTTT.

The chain joins TRBV9 to TRBJ2-7, with 7 positions matching TRBD1. This CDR3 comprises 15 residues. V lost 2 bases and J lost 2; bases outside the gene matches: 7. CDR1 is SGDLS and CDR2 is YYNGEE in the germline V gene. The CDR3 region has the DNA TGTGCCAGCAGCGTGGACAGGTCGTCCCCCTACGAGCAGTACTTC. As protein: CASSVDRSSPYEQYF.